This TCR beta chain originates from a study of identical twins. Whole-study results and caveats: The analysis was cross-sectional rather than longitudinal within donors. Potential partial confounding of zero-insertion analyses by invariant MAIT and iNKT cells was noted.

TCRdb re-analysed the 5' RACE reads in MiXCR, keeping a single row per CDR3 protein. The data hold approximately 260,000 distinct CDR3 sequences, with 11% to 15% observed a single time. For this clonotype: Its antigen is not known.

V shed 5 bases, J shed 4 bases, and the junction held 3 bases outside the gene matches. The germline gives CDR1 SGHAT, CDR2 FQNNGV. This CDR3 contains 13 residues. Healthy Caucasian donors formed the entire cohort. The TCR originated in a woman in her late teens or twenties in good health. V usage is TRBV11-2 and J usage is TRBJ2-3; TRBD1 matches at 7 bases. Sequenced material: memory (CD45RO+) T cells sorted from blood. CDR3 coding DNA: TGTGCCAGCAGCATCGGGACAGCAGATACGCAGTATTTT. Translation gives CASSIGTADTQYF.